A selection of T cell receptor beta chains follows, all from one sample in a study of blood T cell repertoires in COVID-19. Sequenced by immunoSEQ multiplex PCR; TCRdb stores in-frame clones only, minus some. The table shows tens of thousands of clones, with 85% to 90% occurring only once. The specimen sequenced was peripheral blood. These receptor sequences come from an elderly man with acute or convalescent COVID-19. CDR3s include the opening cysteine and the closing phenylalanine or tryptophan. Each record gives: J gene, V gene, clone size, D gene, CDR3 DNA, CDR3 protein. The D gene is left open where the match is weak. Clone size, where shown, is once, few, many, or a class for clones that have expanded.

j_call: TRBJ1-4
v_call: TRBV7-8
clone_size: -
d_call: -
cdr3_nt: TGTGCCAGCAGCTCGGGGGTCCAGAATGAAAAACTGTTTTTT
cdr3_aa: CASSSGVQNEKLFF

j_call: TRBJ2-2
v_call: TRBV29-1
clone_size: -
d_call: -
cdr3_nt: TGCAGCGTTTCCGACAGGCCGAACACCGGGGAGCTGTTTTTT
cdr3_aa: CSVSDRPNTGELFF

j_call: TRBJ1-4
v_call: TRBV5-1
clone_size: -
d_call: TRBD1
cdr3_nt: TGCGCCAGCAGCTTGGACAGGGGTGAAAAACTGTTTTTT
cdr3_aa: CASSLDRGEKLFF

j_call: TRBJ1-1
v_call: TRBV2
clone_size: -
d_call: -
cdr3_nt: TGTGTAAGCAGCTGGTTTGCGGGTATGAACACTGAAGCTTTCTTT
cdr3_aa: CVSSWFAGMNTEAFF

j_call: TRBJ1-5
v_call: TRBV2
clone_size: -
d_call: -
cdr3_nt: TGTGCCAGCAGTGACCACAGGGCTCAGCCCCAGCATTTT
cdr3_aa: CASSDHRAQPQHF

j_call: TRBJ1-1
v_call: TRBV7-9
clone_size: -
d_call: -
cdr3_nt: TGTGCCAGCAGCTTAAAACAGAACACTGAAGCTTTCTTT
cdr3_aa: CASSLKQNTEAFF

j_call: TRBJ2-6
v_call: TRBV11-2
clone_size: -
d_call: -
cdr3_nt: TGTGCCAGCAGCTTAGGACTCTCTGGGGCCAACGTCCTGACTTTC
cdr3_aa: CASSLGLSGANVLTF

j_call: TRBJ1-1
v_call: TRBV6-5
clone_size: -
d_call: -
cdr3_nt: TGTGCCAGCAGCCCACACGTCTTGAACACTGAAGCTTTCTTT
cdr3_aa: CASSPHVLNTEAFF

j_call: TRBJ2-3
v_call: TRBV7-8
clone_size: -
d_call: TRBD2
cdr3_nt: TGTGCCAGCAGCTTAGCAGGGACTAGCGATACGCAGTATTTT
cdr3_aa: CASSLAGTSDTQYF

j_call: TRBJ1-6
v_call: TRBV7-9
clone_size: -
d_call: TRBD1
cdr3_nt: TGTGCCAGCAGCAAGGGACAGTCTAATTCACCCCTCCACTTT
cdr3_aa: CASSKGQSNSPLHF

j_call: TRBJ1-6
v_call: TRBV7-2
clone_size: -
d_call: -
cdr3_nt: TGTGCCAGCAGCTTAGCGCAGGGTCATAATTCACCCCTCCACTTT
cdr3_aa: CASSLAQGHNSPLHF

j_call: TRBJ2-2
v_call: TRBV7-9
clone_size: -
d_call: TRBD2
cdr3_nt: TGTGCCAGCAGCCCTCTAGCGGGGGCACTCACCGGGGAGCTGTTTTTT
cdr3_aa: CASSPLAGALTGELFF

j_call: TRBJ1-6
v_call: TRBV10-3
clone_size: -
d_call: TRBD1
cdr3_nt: TGTGCCATCAGTGAGGGGACAGGGCTTAATTCACCCCTCCACTTT
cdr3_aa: CAISEGTGLNSPLHF

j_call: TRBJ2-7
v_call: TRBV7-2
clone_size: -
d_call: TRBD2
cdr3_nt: TGTGCCAGCAGACAGACTAGCGGGGATTCGTACGAGCAGTACTTC
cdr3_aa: CASRQTSGDSYEQYF

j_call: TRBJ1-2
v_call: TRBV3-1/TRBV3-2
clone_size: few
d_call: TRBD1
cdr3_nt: TGTGCCAGCAGCCCCCGGGGACAGGGTGCCTATGGCTACACCTTC
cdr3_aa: CASSPRGQGAYGYTF

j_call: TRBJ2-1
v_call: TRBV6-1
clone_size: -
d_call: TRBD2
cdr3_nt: TGTGCCAGCAGTGTCCTAGCGGGGAGCTCCTACAATGAGCAGTTCTTC
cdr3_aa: CASSVLAGSSYNEQFF

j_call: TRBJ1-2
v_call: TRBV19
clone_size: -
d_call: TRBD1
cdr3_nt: TGTGCCAGTAGTAACCCTGCCGCGACAGGGGTTGGGGGCTACACCTTC
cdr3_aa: CASSNPAATGVGGYTF

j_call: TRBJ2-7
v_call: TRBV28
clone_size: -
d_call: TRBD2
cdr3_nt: TGTGCCAGCACCCCTATAGGGGTCACTCGGGGGGACCTCTACGAGCAGTACTTC
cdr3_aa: CASTPIGVTRGDLYEQYF

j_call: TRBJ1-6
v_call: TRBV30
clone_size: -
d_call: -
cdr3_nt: TGTGCCTGGAGTGACCCTTACAGAGGACTTAATTCACCCCTCCACTTT
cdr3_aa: CAWSDPYRGLNSPLHF

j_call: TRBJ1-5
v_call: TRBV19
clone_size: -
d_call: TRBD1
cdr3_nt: TGTGCCAGTAGCAACACCGGGACAGGGCCCTCCCCCCAGCATTTT
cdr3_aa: CASSNTGTGPSPQHF

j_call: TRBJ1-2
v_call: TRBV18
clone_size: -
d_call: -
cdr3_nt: TGTGCCAGCTCACCAGGCCGGGATAACTTTCCCTATGGCTACACCTTC
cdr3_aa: CASSPGRDNFPYGYTF

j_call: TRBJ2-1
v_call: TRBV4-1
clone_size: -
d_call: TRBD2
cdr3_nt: TGCGCCAGCAGCCCCCTCCGGGGGGGTGGTGAGCAGTTCTTC
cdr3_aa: CASSPLRGGGEQFF

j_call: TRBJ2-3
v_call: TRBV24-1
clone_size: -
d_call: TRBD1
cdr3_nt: TGTGCCACCAGTGATCCCTATGCTGACAGGGGGGGCGGGGATACGCAGTATTTT
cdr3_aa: CATSDPYADRGGGDTQYF

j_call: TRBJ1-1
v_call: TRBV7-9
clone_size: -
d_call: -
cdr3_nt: TGTGCCAGCAGCCCGCAGGGGAACACTGAAGCTTTCTTT
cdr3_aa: CASSPQGNTEAFF